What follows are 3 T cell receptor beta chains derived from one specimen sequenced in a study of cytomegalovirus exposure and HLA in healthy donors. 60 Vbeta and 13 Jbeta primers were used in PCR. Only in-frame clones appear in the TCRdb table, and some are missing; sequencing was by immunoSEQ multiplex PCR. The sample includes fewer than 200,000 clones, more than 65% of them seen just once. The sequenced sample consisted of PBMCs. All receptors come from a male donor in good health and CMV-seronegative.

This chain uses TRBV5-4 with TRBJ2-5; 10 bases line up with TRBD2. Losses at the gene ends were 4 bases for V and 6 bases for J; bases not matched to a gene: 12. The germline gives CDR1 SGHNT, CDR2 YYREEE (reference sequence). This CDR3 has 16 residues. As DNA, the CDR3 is TGTGCCAGCAGCAAAGTAGCGGGAGGAACAAGAAAGACCCAGTACTTC. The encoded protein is CASSKVAGGTRKTQYF.

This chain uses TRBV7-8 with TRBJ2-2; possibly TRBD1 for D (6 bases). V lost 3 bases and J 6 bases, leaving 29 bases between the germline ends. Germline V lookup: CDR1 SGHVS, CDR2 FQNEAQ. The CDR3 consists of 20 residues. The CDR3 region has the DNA TGTGCCAGCAGCTTGGGGCATAGAGGTGGGGGCACGGTTGGGCCCGGGGAGCTGTTTTTT. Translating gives CASSLGHRGGGTVGPGELFF.

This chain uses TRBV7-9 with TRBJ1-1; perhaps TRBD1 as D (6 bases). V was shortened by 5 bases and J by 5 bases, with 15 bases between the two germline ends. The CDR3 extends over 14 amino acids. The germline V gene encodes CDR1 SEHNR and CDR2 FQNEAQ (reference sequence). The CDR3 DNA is TGTGCCAGCAGCCCCCAGGGGCGTGGTACTGAAGCTTTCTTT. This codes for CASSPQGRGTEAFF.